This entry lists 29 T cell receptor beta chains sequenced from one sample in a study of shared clonotypes between healthy human individuals. Naive-designated CD8 cells lacked CD45RO, were positively enriched for CCR7, and omitted terminally differentiated effector memory CD45RA+ cells. Here immunoSEQ multiplex PCR was the method, and the copy in TCRdb shows in-frame clones only, minus some. Of about 2 million clones in the sample, about 95% were seen once. Material for sequencing was naive CD8+ T cells sorted from blood. The receptors stem from a man between 18 and 35 years old in good health.

J is TRBJ2-1 and V is TRBV21-1; TRBD2, as called in the table, went unchecked against the DNA. TRBV21-1 is a pseudogene locus. CDR3 size: 12 residues. The CDR3 is CASSKLENEQFF. CDR3 nucleotide sequence: TGTGCCAGCAGCAAACTGGAGAATGAGCAGTTCTTC.

The rearrangement links TRBV11-2 to TRBJ2-7, with D perhaps TRBD1 (6 bases). In germline, CDR1 is SGHAT, CDR2 FQNNGV. With 1 base removed from V and 2 bases from J, the gap between germline ends came to 12 bases. The CDR3 spans 15 residues. CDR3 DNA sequence: TGTGCCAGCAGCTTAGTGGGGGCCGGCCCCTACGAGCAGTACTTC. This translates into CASSLVGAGPYEQYF.

This chain's CDR3 is CASSEEDIDSNQPQHF. CDR3 DNA: TGTGCCAGCAGTGAAGAGGACATTGATAGCAATCAGCCCCAGCATTTT. The chain joins TRBV6-1 to TRBJ1-5; D may be TRBD1 (5 bases). V was cut by 1 base and J by 0 bases, with 10 bases left in between. The CDR3 length is 16 residues. In germline, CDR1 is MNHNS, CDR2 SASEGT.

The DNA for the CDR3 is TGTGCCAGTAGTATAGGACCCCGTTACGAGCAGTACTTC. The encoded protein is CASSIGPRYEQYF. The chain has TRBV19 and TRBJ2-7; the D is unclear. The CDR3 is made up of 13 amino acids. Germline CDR1 is LNHDA and CDR2 is SQIVND (reference sequence). Between the trimmed V and J ends, which lost 1 base and 4 bases, there was a span of 8 bases.

The rearrangement links TRBV5-1 to TRBJ2-5; D might be TRBD1 (6 bases). The CDR3 contains 15 residues. Germline V gene data show CDR1 as SGHRS and CDR2 as YFSETQ. Trimming cost V 0 bases and J 3 bases, with 12 bases left between them. CDR3 in amino acids: CASSLGQAAKETQYF. The CDR3 DNA sequence: TGCGCCAGCAGCTTGGGACAGGCCGCCAAAGAGACCCAGTACTTC.

J is TRBJ2-1 and V is TRBV7-9; tentatively, D is TRBD2 (6 bases). CDR3 length equals 14 residues. The V and J ends lost 1 base and 4 bases respectively, with 8 bases between them. Germline V lookup: CDR1 SEHNR, CDR2 FQNEAQ (reference sequence). The DNA for the CDR3 is TGTGCCAGCAGCTTAGGGGCGGGATACAATGAGCAGTTCTTC. Its translation is CASSLGAGYNEQFF.

The chain joins TRBV9 to TRBJ1-5, with 8 positions matching TRBD1. The CDR3 consists of 15 residues. Looked up from germline, CDR1 is SGDLS and CDR2 is YYNGEE. J was trimmed by 7 bases and V by 4 bases; bases with no gene match: 10. This chain's CDR3 is CASSPAGGAGQPQHF. CDR3 nucleotides: TGTGCCAGCAGCCCTGCAGGGGGCGCTGGGCAGCCCCAGCATTTT.

As concerns this clone: Different DNA sequences within this sample yield the same CDR3. The rearrangement joins TRBV27 to TRBJ1-2; D is possibly TRBD1 (6 bases). The CDR3 runs 14 residues. The germline CDR1 and CDR2 sequences are MNHEY and SMNVEV (reference sequence). V was shortened by 3 bases and J by 5 bases, with 13 bases between the two germline ends. The DNA of the CDR3 is TGTGCCAGCAGTTTCACAGGGAGTAGGTATGGCTACACCTTC. Amino acids: CASSFTGSRYGYTF.

J is TRBJ1-2 and V is TRBV6-1, with 8 positions matching TRBD1. The CDR3 sequence is 18 residues long. Trimming cost V 2 bases and J 2 bases; bases outside gene matches: 13. Per the germline V gene, CDR1 is MNHNS and CDR2 is SASEGT. Written as DNA, the CDR3 is TGTGCCAGCAGTGAACTAACCCCGGCTCGACAGGGGAACTATGGCTACACCTTC. Encoded protein: CASSELTPARQGNYGYTF.

The J gene is TRBJ2-4, the V gene TRBV19; no definite D call. The length of the CDR3 is 15 residues. V gave up 5 bases and J gave up 4 bases, with 15 bases separating them. Germline V gene sequence: CDR1 LNHDA, CDR2 SQIVND (reference sequence). The CDR3 region has the DNA TGTGCCAGTAGTCCCTCGGATGGCCTAAAAAACATTCAGTACTTC. Its protein is CASSPSDGLKNIQYF.

The rearrangement uses TRBV28 and TRBJ1-1; no clear D. Deletions cut 6 bases from V and 0 bases from J, with 8 bases between. This CDR3 comprises 13 residues. CDR1 and CDR2 (germline): MDHEN, SYDVKM. CDR3 nucleotide sequence: TGTGCCAGCAGGACTTACCTGAACACTGAAGCTTTCTTT. Translated: CASRTYLNTEAFF.

Concerning this clone itself: This sample also contains other DNA sequences that code for the same CDR3. The chain recombines TRBV4-1 with TRBJ2-5; TRBD1 might be the D (5 bases). Germline V CDR1 and CDR2: MGHRA, YSYEKL. V lost 3 bases and J 4 bases, leaving 9 bases between the germline ends. CDR3 length: 13 amino acids. The CDR3 sequence: CASSQVRGETQYF. For the CDR3, the DNA is TGCGCCAGCAGCCAGGTTAGGGGAGAGACCCAGTACTTC.

A note on this clone: The same CDR3 is also encoded by other DNA sequences in this sample. The chain's CDR3 is CASSQDRGLSYEQYF. The CDR3 DNA reads TGCGCCAGCAGCCAAGACAGGGGGCTATCCTACGAGCAGTACTTC. V and J are TRBV4-1 and TRBJ2-7; 8 bases are shared with TRBD1. This CDR3 region has 15 residues. CDR1 is MGHRA and CDR2 is YSYEKL in the germline V gene. J was trimmed by 1 base and V by 0 bases; bases with no gene match: 2.

The gene calls are TRBV11-2 and TRBJ2-3; D is unclear. This CDR3 comprises 13 residues. Germline CDR1 is SGHAT and CDR2 is FQNNGV. Trimming left V 5 bases short and J 4 bases short, with 10 bases between. The CDR3 region is CASSAHLADTQYF. The CDR3 DNA is TGTGCCAGCAGCGCTCATTTAGCAGATACGCAGTATTTT.

The chain joins TRBV4-1 to TRBJ2-7, with a tentative D call TRBD1 (5 bases). V was pared by 1 base and J by 2 bases, with 15 bases between. Germline CDR1 and CDR2: MGHRA and YSYEKL. CDR3 length: 16 amino acids. The CDR3 loop is CASSQVSGFLAYEQYF. The CDR3, as DNA: TGCGCCAGCAGCCAAGTATCAGGGTTTTTAGCCTACGAGCAGTACTTC.

The chain is built from TRBV9 and TRBJ2-5; TRBD1 matches at 8 bases. The CDR3 contains 15 residues. With 4 bases clipped from V and 2 bases from J, the junction kept 7 bases outside the gene matches. Germline assignment: CDR1 SGDLS and CDR2 YYNGEE. Here the CDR3 reads CASSFRTGPQETQYF. Written as DNA, the CDR3 is TGTGCCAGCAGCTTCCGGACAGGGCCTCAAGAGACCCAGTACTTC. Full variable domain (missing parts from reference TRBV9 and TRBJ2-5): DSGVTQTPKHLITATGQRVTLRCSPRSGDLSVYWYQQSLDQGLQFLIQYYNGEERAKGNILERFSAQQFPDLHSELNLSSLELGDSALYFCASSFRTGPQETQYFGPGTRLLVL.

The chain links TRBV28 to TRBJ1-3; D remains unclear. In germline, CDR1 is MDHEN, CDR2 SYDVKM. V was shortened by 5 bases and J by 4 bases, with 12 bases between the two germline ends. This CDR3 is 14 amino acids long. CDR3 in DNA: TGTGCCAGCAGTACCCCAACGGCGGGAAACACCATATATTTT. Its translation is CASSTPTAGNTIYF.

The chain combines TRBV4-1 with TRBJ1-1; D is ambiguous. The CDR3 has 16 residues. Germline lookup yields CDR1 MGHRA and CDR2 YSYEKL. Trimming took 2 bases from V and 4 from J, leaving 17 bases between them. As DNA, the CDR3 is TGCGCCAGCAGCCAATCAAGGCCCGGGCGTAGCACTGAAGCTTTCTTT. Encoded protein: CASSQSRPGRSTEAFF.

The gene calls are TRBV5-8 and TRBJ1-6; D is perhaps TRBD1 (6 bases). CDR1 and CDR2 from the germline V gene are SGHTS and YDEGEE. The V and J ends lost 2 bases and 7 bases respectively, with 16 bases between them. The CDR3 is 16 residues long. CDR3 sequence (DNA): TGTGCCAGCAGCTTACCCACAGGGTTGTGGAATTCACCCCTCCACTTT. It is translated as CASSLPTGLWNSPLHF.

This sequence joins TRBV9 and TRBJ2-2, with D possibly being TRBD2 (6 bases). The CDR3 totals 15 residues. Trimming took off 4 bases at V and 4 bases at J, with 14 bases between the two ends. Germline assignment: CDR1 SGDLS and CDR2 YYNGEE. The CDR3, as DNA: TGTGCCAGCAGCACCACGGGAGAGGGCACCGGGGAGCTGTTTTTT. This encodes CASSTTGEGTGELFF.

This clone was recorded once. The chain is built from TRBV7-9 and TRBJ2-7; perhaps TRBD1 as D (5 bases). Trimming took 1 base from V and 6 from J, leaving 13 bases between them. Germline CDR1 and CDR2: SEHNR and FQNEAQ (reference sequence). The CDR3 totals 14 residues. This CDR3 reads CASSLVPPGSEQYF. CDR3 DNA: TGTGCCAGCAGCTTAGTACCCCCAGGGTCCGAGCAGTACTTC.

This clone showed up just once. Within the sample, other DNA sequences also encode this same CDR3. The chain has TRBV4-1 and TRBJ1-1; possibly TRBD1 for D (5 bases). Germline V gene data show CDR1 as MGHRA and CDR2 as YSYEKL. The CDR3 extends over 13 amino acids. Trimming took 0 bases from V and 6 from J, leaving 8 bases between them. The CDR3 protein is CASSQDRGAEAFF. Written as DNA, the CDR3 is TGCGCCAGCAGCCAAGATCGAGGGGCTGAAGCTTTCTTT.

The J gene is TRBJ2-3, the V gene TRBV9; D call uncertain. Germline assignment: CDR1 SGDLS and CDR2 YYNGEE. Trimming pared 6 bases from V and 0 bases from J, leaving 17 bases between. The CDR3 is 16 residues long. The DNA of the CDR3 is TGTGCCAGCACCCCTACCTCTATAGGGAGCACAGATACGCAGTATTTT. Its translation: CASTPTSIGSTDTQYF.

This chain joins TRBV5-4 and TRBJ2-2, with 11 bases identical to TRBD2. Unmatched junction bases numbered 3, after V lost 4 bases and J lost 1 base. This CDR3 is built from 16 residues. Per germline, CDR1 SGHNT and CDR2 YYREEE (reference sequence). The CDR3 protein is CASSRGLAGNTGELFF. DNA of the CDR3: TGTGCCAGCAGCCGAGGACTAGCGGGGAACACCGGGGAGCTGTTTTTT.

This sequence joins TRBV13 and TRBJ2-1, with D perhaps matching TRBD1 (5 bases). CDR3 length: 13 amino acids. With 3 bases removed from V and 6 bases from J, the gap between germline ends came to 9 bases. In germline, CDR1 is PRHDT, CDR2 FYEKMQ (reference sequence). The CDR3 here is CASSFGQVNEQFF. The CDR3 DNA follows: TGTGCCAGCAGCTTTGGACAAGTCAATGAGCAGTTCTTC.

This chain joins TRBV5-6 and TRBJ2-5; possible D gene TRBD1, 5 bases. Trimming removed 2 bases from V and 5 bases from J, with 13 bases in between. This CDR3 contains 14 residues. CDR1 and CDR2 from the germline V gene are SGHDT and YYEEEE. The chain's CDR3 is CASSLRQGSETQYF. Written as DNA, the CDR3 is TGTGCCAGCAGCTTAAGGCAGGGCAGTGAGACCCAGTACTTC. The variable domain in full, with the rest retrieved from reference TRBV5-6 and TRBJ2-5, is DAGVTQSPTHLIKTRGQQVTLRCSPKSGHDTVSWYQQALGQGPQFIFQYYEEEERQRGNFPDRFSGHQFPNYSSELNVNALLLGDSALYLCASSLRQGSETQYFGPGTRLLVL.

This chain uses TRBV27 with TRBJ2-3; D ambiguous. The CDR3 has 12 residues. Germline V gene sequence: CDR1 MNHEY, CDR2 SMNVEV (reference sequence). Trimming took off 6 bases at V and 4 bases at J, with 8 bases between the two ends. CDR3 nucleotides: TGTGCCAGCAGAAGTGTAGCAGATACGCAGTATTTT. Translation gives CASRSVADTQYF.

The V call is TRBV2, the J call TRBJ2-3; TRBD2 aligns across 12 bases. Germline V gives CDR1 SNHLY, CDR2 FYNNEI. The CDR3 is made up of 18 amino acids. With 8 bases clipped from V and 2 bases from J, the junction kept 14 bases outside the gene matches. The CDR3 DNA reads as TGTGCCAGCGGGATAAGGCTAGCGGGAGGGCCTAACACAGATACGCAGTATTTT. This translates into CASGIRLAGGPNTDTQYF. The variable domain in full, with the rest retrieved from reference TRBV2 and TRBJ2-3, is EPEVTQTPSHQVTQMGQEVILRCVPISNHLYFYWYRQILGQKVEFLVSFYNNEISEKSEIFDDQFSVERPDGSNFTLKIRSTKLEDSAMYFCASGIRLAGGPNTDTQYFGPGTRLTVL.

The chain links TRBV6-5 to TRBJ1-4; D possibly corresponds to TRBD1 (5 bases). V was shortened by 4 bases and J by 8 bases, with 14 bases between the two germline ends. From germline, CDR1 is MNHEY and CDR2 SVGAGI. The CDR3 covers 14 residues. In DNA, the CDR3 is TGTGCCAGCAGTTTCAGGGAGGGTTTAGAAAAACTGTTTTTT. Translation: CASSFREGLEKLFF.